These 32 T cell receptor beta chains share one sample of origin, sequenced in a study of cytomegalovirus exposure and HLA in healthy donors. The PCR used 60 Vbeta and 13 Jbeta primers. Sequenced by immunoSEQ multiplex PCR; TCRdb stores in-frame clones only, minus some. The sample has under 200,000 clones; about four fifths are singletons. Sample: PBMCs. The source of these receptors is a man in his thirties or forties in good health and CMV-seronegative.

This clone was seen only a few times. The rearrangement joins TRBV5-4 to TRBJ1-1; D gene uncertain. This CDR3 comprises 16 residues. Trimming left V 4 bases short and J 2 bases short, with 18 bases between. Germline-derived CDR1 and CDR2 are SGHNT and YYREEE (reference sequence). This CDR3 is CASSPEKRALNTEAFF. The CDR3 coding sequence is TGTGCCAGCAGCCCCGAGAAGCGGGCTCTTAACACTGAAGCTTTCTTT. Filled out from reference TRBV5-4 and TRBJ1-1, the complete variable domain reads ETGVTQSPTHLIKTRGQQVTLRCSSQSGHNTVSWYQQALGQGPQFIFQYYREEENGRGNFPPRFSGLQFPNYSSELNVNALELDDSALYLCASSPEKRALNTEAFFGQGTRLTVV.

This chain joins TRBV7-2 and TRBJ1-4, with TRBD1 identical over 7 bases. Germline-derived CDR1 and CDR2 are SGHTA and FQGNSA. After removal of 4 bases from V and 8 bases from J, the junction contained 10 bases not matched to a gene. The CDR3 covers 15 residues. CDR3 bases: TGTGCCAGCAGCTCCCAGGGACAGAGAAACGAAAAACTGTTTTTT. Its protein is CASSSQGQRNEKLFF.

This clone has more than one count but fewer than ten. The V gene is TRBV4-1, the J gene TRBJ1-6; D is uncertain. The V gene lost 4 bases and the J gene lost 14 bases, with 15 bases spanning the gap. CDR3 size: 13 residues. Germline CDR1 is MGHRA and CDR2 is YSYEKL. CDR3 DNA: TGCGCCAGCAGCCCGAACGACTACGGGACCCTCCACTTT. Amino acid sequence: CASSPNDYGTLHF.

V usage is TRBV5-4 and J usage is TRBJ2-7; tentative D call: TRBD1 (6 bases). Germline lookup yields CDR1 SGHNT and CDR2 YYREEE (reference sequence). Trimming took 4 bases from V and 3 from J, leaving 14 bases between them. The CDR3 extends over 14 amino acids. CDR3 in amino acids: CASSTSGTNYEQYF. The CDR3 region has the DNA TGTGCCAGCAGCACCTCCGGGACAAACTACGAGCAGTACTTC.

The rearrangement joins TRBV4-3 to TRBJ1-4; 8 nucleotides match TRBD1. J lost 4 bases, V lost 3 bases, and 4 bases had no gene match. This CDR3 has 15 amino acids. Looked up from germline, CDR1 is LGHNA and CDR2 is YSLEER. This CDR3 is CASSHGQGGNEKLFF. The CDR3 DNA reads TGCGCCAGCAGCCACGGACAGGGAGGTAATGAAAAACTGTTTTTT.

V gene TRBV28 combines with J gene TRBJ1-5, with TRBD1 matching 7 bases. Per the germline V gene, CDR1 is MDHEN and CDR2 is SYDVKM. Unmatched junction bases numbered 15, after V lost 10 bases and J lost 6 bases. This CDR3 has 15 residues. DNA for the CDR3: TGTGCCACCTGCCCCGGGTGGCAGGGGGGTCAGCCCCAGCATTTT. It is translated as CATCPGWQGGQPQHF.

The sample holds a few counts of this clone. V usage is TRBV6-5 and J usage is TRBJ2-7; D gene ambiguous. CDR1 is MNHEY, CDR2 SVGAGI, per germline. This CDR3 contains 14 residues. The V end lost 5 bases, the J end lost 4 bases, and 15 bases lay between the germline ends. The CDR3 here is CASSEDVRGYEQYF. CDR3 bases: TGTGCCAGCAGTGAAGACGTAAGAGGATACGAGCAGTACTTC.

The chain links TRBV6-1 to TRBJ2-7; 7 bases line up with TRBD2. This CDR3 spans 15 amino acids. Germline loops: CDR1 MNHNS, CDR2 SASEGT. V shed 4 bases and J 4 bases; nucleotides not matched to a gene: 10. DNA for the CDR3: TGTGCCAGCAGTGTGGGGGGAGGGTTGGGATACGAGCAGTACTTC. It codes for CASSVGGGLGYEQYF.

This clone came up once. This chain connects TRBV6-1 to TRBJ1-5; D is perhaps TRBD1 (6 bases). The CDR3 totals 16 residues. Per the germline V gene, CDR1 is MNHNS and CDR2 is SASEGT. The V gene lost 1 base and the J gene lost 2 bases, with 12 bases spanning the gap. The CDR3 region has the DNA TGTGCCAGCAGTGAAGGGGCAGGGGTGGGCAATCAGCCCCAGCATTTT. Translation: CASSEGAGVGNQPQHF.

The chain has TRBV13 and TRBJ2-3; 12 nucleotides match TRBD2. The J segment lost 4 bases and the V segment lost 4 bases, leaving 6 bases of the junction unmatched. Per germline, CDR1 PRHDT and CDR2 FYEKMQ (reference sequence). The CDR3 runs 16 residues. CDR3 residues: CASSYGLAGFSDTQYF. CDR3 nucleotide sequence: TGTGCCAGCAGCTACGGACTAGCGGGGTTCTCAGATACGCAGTATTTT. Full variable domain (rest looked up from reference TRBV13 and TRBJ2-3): AAGVIQSPRHLIKEKRETATLKCYPIPRHDTVYWYQQGPGQDPQFLISFYEKMQSDKGSIPDRFSAQQFSDYHSELNMSSLELGDSALYFCASSYGLAGFSDTQYFGPGTRLTVL.

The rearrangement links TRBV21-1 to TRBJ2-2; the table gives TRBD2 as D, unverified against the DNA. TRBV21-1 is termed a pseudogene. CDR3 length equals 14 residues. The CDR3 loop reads CARTGGGRDGELFF. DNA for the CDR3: TGTGCCAGGACCGGGGGGGGGCGAGACGGGGAGCTGTTTTTT.

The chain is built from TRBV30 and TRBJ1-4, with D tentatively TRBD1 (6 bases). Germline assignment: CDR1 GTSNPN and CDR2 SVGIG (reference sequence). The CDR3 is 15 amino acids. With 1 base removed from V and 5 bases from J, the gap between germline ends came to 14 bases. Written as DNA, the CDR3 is TGTGCCTGGAGTGGTTTGGGGGGGCGAAATGAAAAACTGTTTTTT. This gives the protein CAWSGLGGRNEKLFF.

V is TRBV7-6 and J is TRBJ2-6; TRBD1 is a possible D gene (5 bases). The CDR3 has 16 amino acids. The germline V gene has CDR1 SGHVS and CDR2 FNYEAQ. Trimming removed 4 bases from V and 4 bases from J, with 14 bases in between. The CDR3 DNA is TGTGCCAGCAGCTCGGAAAAGGGGCCCGGGGCCAACGTCCTGACTTTC. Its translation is CASSSEKGPGANVLTF. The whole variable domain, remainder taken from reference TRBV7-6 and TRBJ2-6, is GAGVSQSPRYKVTKRGQDVALRCDPISGHVSLYWYRQALGQGPEFLTYFNYEAQQDKSGLPNDRFSAERPEGSISTLTIQRTEQRDSAMYRCASSSEKGPGANVLTFGAGSRLTVL.

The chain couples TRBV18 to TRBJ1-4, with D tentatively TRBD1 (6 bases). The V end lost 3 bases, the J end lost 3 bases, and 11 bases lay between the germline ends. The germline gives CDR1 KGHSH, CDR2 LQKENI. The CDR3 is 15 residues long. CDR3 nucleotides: TGTGCCAGCTCACCTGTCAAGGGGGCTAATGAAAAACTGTTTTTT. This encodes CASSPVKGANEKLFF.

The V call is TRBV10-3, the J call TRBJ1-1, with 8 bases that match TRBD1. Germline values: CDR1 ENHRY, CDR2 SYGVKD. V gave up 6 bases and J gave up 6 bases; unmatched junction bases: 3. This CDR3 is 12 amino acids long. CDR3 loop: CAISPDRAEAFF. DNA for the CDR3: TGTGCCATCAGCCCGGACAGGGCTGAAGCTTTCTTT.

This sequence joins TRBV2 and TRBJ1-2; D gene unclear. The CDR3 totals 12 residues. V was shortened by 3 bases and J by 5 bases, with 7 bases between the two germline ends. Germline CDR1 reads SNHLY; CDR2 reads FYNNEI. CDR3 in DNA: TGTGCCAGCAGTGAGGAGGCTTATGGCTACACCTTC. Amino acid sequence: CASSEEAYGYTF.

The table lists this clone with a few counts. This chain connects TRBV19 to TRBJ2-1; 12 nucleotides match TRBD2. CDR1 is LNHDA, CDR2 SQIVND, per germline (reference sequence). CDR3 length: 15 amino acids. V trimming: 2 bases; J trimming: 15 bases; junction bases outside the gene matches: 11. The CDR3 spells CASSILRPSGGVLFF. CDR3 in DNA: TGTGCCAGTAGTATATTAAGGCCTAGCGGGGGGGTTCTGTTCTTC. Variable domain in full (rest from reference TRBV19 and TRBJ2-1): DGGITQSPKYLFRKEGQNVTLSCEQNLNHDAMYWYRQDPGQGLRLIYYSQIVNDFQKGDIAEGYSVSREKKESFPLTVTSAQKNPTAFYLCASSILRPSGGVLFFGPGTRLTVL.

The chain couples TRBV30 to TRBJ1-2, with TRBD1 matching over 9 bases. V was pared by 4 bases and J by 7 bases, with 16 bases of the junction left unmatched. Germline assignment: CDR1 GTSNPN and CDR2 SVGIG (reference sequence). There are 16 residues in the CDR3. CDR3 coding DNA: TGTGCCTGGATTAGGGACAGGGCGCGCCTAGGACGTGGCTACACCTTC. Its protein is CAWIRDRARLGRGYTF.

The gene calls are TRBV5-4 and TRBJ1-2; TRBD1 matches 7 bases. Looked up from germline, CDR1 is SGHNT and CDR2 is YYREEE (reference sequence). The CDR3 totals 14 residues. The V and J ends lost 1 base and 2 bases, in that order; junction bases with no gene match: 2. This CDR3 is CASSLWTGNYGYTF. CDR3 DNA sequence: TGTGCCAGCAGCTTGTGGACAGGAAACTATGGCTACACCTTC.

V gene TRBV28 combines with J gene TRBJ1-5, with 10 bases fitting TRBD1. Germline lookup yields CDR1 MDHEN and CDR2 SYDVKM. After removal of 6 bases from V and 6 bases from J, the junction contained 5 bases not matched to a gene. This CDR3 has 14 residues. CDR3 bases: TGTGCCAGCAGGCGGACAGGGGGAATTCAGCCCCAGCATTTT. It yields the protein CASRRTGGIQPQHF.

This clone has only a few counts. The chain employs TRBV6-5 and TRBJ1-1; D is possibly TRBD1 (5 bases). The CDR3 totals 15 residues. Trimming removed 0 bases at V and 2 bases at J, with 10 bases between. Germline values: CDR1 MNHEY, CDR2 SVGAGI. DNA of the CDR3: TGTGCCAGCAGTTACTCTCCGACAGACAACACTGAAGCTTTCTTT. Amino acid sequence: CASSYSPTDNTEAFF.

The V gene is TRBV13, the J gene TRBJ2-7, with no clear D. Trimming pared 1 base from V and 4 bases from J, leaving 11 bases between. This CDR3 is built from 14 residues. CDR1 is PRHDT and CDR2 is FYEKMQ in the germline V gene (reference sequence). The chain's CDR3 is CASSLAPPNYEQYF. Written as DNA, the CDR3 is TGTGCCAGCAGCTTAGCCCCCCCCAATTACGAGCAGTACTTC.

CDR3 bases: TGTGCCAGCAGCGGGGCAGGGTTACATGAGCAGTTCTTC. This encodes CASSGAGLHEQFF. The chain uses TRBV5-6 and TRBJ2-1, with a weak D call TRBD1 (5 bases). The CDR3 loop spans 13 amino acids. Germline assignment: CDR1 SGHDT and CDR2 YYEEEE. Between the trimmed V and J ends, which lost 4 bases and 8 bases, there was a span of 13 bases. The variable domain in full, with the rest retrieved from reference TRBV5-6 and TRBJ2-1, is DAGVTQSPTHLIKTRGQQVTLRCSPKSGHDTVSWYQQALGQGPQFIFQYYEEEERQRGNFPDRFSGHQFPNYSSELNVNALLLGDSALYLCASSGAGLHEQFFGPGTRLTVL.

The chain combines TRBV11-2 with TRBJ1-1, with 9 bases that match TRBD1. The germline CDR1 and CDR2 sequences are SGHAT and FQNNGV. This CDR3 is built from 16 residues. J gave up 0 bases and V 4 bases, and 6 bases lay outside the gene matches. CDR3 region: CASSWDRAPLNTEAFF. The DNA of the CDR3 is TGTGCCAGCAGCTGGGACAGGGCGCCTTTGAACACTGAAGCTTTCTTT. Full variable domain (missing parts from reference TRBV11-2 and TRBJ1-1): EAGVAQSPRYKIIEKRQSVAFWCNPISGHATLYWYQQILGQGPKLLIQFQNNGVVDDSQLPKDRFSAERLKGVDSTLKIQPAKLEDSAVYLCASSWDRAPLNTEAFFGQGTRLTVV.

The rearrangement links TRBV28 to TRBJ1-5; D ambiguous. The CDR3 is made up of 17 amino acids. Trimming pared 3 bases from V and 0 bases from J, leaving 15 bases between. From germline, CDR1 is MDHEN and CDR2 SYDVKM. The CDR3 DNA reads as TGTGCCAGCAGTTTTACGGGTGACCTATATAGCAATCAGCCCCAGCATTTT. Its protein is CASSFTGDLYSNQPQHF.

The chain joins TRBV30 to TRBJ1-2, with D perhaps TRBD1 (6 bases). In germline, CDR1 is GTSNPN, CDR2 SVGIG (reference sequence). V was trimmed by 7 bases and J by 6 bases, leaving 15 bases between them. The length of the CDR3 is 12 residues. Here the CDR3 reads CASTSQGNGYTF. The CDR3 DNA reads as TGTGCCTCGACCAGTCAGGGGAATGGCTACACCTTC.

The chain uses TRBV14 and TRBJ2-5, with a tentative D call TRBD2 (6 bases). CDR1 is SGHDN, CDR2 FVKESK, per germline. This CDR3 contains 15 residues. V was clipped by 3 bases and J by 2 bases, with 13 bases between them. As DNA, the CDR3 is TGTGCCAGCAGCCATGGAGGGGTAATACAAGAGACCCAGTACTTC. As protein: CASSHGGVIQETQYF. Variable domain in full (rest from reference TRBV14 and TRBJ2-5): EAGVTQFPSHSVIEKGQTVTLRCDPISGHDNLYWYRRVMGKEIKFLLHFVKESKQDESGMPNNRFLAERTGGTYSTLKVQPAELEDSGVYFCASSHGGVIQETQYFGPGTRLLVL.

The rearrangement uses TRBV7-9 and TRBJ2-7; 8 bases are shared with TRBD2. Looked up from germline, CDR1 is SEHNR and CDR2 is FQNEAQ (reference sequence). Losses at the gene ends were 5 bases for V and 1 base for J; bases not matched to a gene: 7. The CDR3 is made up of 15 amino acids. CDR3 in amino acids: CASSRTSGRSYEQYF. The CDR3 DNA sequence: TGTGCCAGCAGCCGAACTAGCGGACGGTCCTACGAGCAGTACTTC.

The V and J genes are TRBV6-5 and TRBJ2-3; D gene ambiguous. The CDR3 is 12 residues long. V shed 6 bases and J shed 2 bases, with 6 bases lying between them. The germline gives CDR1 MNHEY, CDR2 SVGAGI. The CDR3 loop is CASRATTDTQYF. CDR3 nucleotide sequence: TGTGCCAGCAGAGCGACCACAGATACGCAGTATTTT.

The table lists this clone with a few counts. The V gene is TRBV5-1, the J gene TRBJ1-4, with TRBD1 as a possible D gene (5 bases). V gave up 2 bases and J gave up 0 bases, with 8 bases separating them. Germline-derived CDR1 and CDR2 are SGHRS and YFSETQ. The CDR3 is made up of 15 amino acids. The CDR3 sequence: CASSLGQPTNEKLFF. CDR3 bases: TGCGCCAGCAGCTTAGGACAACCAACTAATGAAAAACTGTTTTTT.

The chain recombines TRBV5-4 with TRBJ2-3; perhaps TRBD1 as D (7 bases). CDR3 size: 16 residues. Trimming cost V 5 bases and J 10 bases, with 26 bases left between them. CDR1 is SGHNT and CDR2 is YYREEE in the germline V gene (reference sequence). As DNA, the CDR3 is TGTGCCAGCAGTCCCGGACTACCAGGGAATCAGGGGGCGCAGTATTTT. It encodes CASSPGLPGNQGAQYF.

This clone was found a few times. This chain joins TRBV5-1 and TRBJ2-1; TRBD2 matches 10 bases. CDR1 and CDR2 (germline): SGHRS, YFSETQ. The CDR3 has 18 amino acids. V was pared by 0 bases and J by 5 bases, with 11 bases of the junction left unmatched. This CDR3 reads CASSLGLAGAFDHNEQFF. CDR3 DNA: TGCGCCAGCAGCTTGGGGCTAGCGGGGGCCTTTGACCACAATGAGCAGTTCTTC. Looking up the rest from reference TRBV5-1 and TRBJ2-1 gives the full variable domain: KAGVTQTPRYLIKTRGQQVTLSCSPISGHRSVSWYQQTPGQGLQFLFEYFSETQRNKGNFPGRFSGRQFSNSRSEMNVSTLELGDSALYLCASSLGLAGAFDHNEQFFGPGTRLTVL.